This T cell receptor (beta chain) was documented in a study of T cells in women clearing cervical HPV infection. Study summary: Only a few women had HLA typing results available.

Assay used: immunoSEQ multiplex PCR; TCRdb lists only in-frame clones, some missing. Recorded for this sample: tens of thousands of clones. The V gene lost 1 base and the J gene lost 10 bases, with 11 bases spanning the gap. The CDR3 has 14 amino acids. Concerning this clone: The sequenced fragment ends 3 residues before the CDR3 boundary, so the rest is inferred from the germline J gene.

The V call is TRBV12-3 or TRBV12-4, the J call TRBJ1-6; a weak D match, TRBD1 (6 bases). The receptor's source is a woman between 18 and 70 years old with a cervical HPV16 infection that either progressed to CIN3+ or cleared (not recorded which). The sequenced sample was blood buffy coat. The CDR3: CASSLEGETSPLHF. CDR3 bases read: TGTGCCAGCAGTTTAGAGGGGGAGACCTCACCC.